The 24 T cell receptor beta chains listed next were all sequenced from one sample in a study of cytomegalovirus exposure and HLA in healthy donors. The PCR made use of 60 Vbeta and 13 Jbeta primers. Only in-frame clones appear in the TCRdb table, and some are missing; sequencing was by immunoSEQ multiplex PCR. The table has roughly 180,000 clones, 80% to 90% seen once. The sequenced sample consisted of PBMCs. The receptors were gathered from a girl aged 2 to 9 in good health and CMV-seropositive.

The genes are TRBV6-1 and TRBJ2-7, with 7 nucleotides matching TRBD2. Per the germline V gene, CDR1 is MNHNS and CDR2 is SASEGT. V trimming: 5 bases; J trimming: 3 bases; junction bases outside the gene matches: 7. The CDR3 sequence is 14 residues long. The CDR3 DNA reads as TGTGCCAGCAGTCCGAGGGAGGGAGGCTACGAGCAGTACTTC. Protein: CASSPREGGYEQYF.

V is TRBV6-5 and J is TRBJ2-4; possible D gene TRBD2, 6 bases. The CDR3 extends over 14 amino acids. Per germline, CDR1 MNHEY and CDR2 SVGAGI. V lost 5 bases and J 3 bases, leaving 11 bases between the germline ends. For the CDR3, the DNA is TGTGCCAGCAGTAGCGGGTCTCGCAAAAACATTCAGTACTTC. Its protein is CASSSGSRKNIQYF.

The chain couples TRBV30 to TRBJ1-3; TRBD1 might be the D (5 bases). The CDR3 contains 12 residues. Trimming took 3 bases from V and 4 from J, leaving 7 bases between them. Per the germline V gene, CDR1 is GTSNPN and CDR2 is SVGIG (reference sequence). CDR3 amino acids: CAWSPGGNTIYF. The CDR3 region has the DNA TGTGCCTGGAGCCCAGGGGGAAACACCATATATTTT.

This chain connects TRBV5-1 to TRBJ2-7; TRBD2 matches at 7 bases. There are 14 residues in the CDR3. Germline loops: CDR1 SGHRS, CDR2 YFSETQ. The V gene end was trimmed by 4 bases and the J gene end by 7 bases; junction bases not matched to a gene: 11. CDR3 protein: CASSLGEGPLEQYF. As DNA, the CDR3 is TGCGCCAGCAGCCTGGGGGAGGGCCCGTTGGAGCAGTACTTC.

Written as DNA, the CDR3 is TGTGCCAGCAGTGGGATCCGGGAGGGGCAGTTCTTC. It is translated as CASSGIREGQFF. This chain links TRBV6-4 with TRBJ2-1; TRBD2 aligns across 8 bases. Germline V gene sequence: CDR1 MRHNA, CDR2 SNTAGT. V dropped 4 bases and J dropped 12; count of bases not matched to a gene: 5. The CDR3 loop spans 12 amino acids.

The genes are TRBV19 and TRBJ1-2, with a possible D match to TRBD1 (6 bases). Trimming cost V 5 bases and J 4 bases, with 14 bases left between them. Germline V gene lookup returns CDR1 LNHDA and CDR2 SQIVND (reference sequence). This CDR3 comprises 14 residues. The CDR3 reads CASSPPGHSYGYTF. DNA of the CDR3: TGTGCCAGTAGTCCTCCGGGACACAGCTATGGCTACACCTTC.

The chain has TRBV10-3 and TRBJ2-6, with D possibly being TRBD1 (6 bases). Germline CDR1 is ENHRY and CDR2 is SYGVKD. The CDR3 totals 19 residues. Trimming took off 8 bases at V and 2 bases at J, with 25 bases between the two ends. CDR3 nucleotide sequence: TGTGCCATCGGCGATATGGTGGGGACAAAGATCACTGGGGCCAACGTCCTGACTTTC. Protein product: CAIGDMVGTKITGANVLTF.

This sequence joins TRBV9 and TRBJ1-2, with 8 bases that match TRBD1. The CDR3 covers 14 residues. V lost 3 bases and J lost 2; bases outside the gene matches: 3. Germline assignment: CDR1 SGDLS and CDR2 YYNGEE. CDR3 nucleotides: TGTGCCAGCAGCGCCGGGACAGGAAACTATGGCTACACCTTC. As protein: CASSAGTGNYGYTF.

V and J are TRBV13 and TRBJ1-3; TRBD1 is a possible D gene (5 bases). The germline V gene has CDR1 PRHDT and CDR2 FYEKMQ (reference sequence). The CDR3 runs to 15 residues. V dropped 7 bases and J dropped 0 bases, with 13 bases sitting between them. The CDR3 here is CASTRRGDSGNTIYF. CDR3 sequence (DNA): TGTGCCAGCACCCGGAGGGGAGACTCTGGAAACACCATATATTTT.

The sample holds one count of this clone. DNA of the CDR3: TGCGCCAGCAGCTTGAGGGGGGACAGAGTCTACGAGCAGTACTTC. Protein: CASSLRGDRVYEQYF. This chain connects TRBV5-1 to TRBJ2-5, with D perhaps TRBD1 (7 bases). The J call may be wrong; the DNA end is better matched by TRBJ2-7. Germline CDR1 reads SGHRS; CDR2 reads YFSETQ. The length of the CDR3 is 15 residues.

In this sample, this clone turned up once. This chain uses TRBV2 with TRBJ2-3; 11 bases are shared with TRBD1. Germline CDR1 reads SNHLY; CDR2 reads FYNNEI. V lost 5 bases and J lost 4; bases outside the gene matches: 5. CDR3 size: 15 residues. In DNA form, the CDR3 reads TGTGCCAGCAGTTCGGACAGGGGGCTGGCAGATACGCAGTATTTT. It yields the protein CASSSDRGLADTQYF.

CDR3 residues: CASAYGVEASGETQYF. For the CDR3, the DNA is TGCGCCAGCGCCTACGGCGTCGAGGCCTCGGGGGAGACCCAGTACTTC. The chain is built from TRBV5-1 and TRBJ2-5; TRBD2 might be the D (5 bases). Trimming removed 7 bases at V and 5 bases at J, with 24 bases between. The CDR3 consists of 16 residues. Germline lookup yields CDR1 SGHRS and CDR2 YFSETQ.

The chain joins TRBV7-2 to TRBJ2-7, with 11 bases lining up with TRBD2. The germline gives CDR1 SGHTA, CDR2 FQGNSA. J was trimmed by 5 bases and V by 2 bases; bases with no gene match: 17. The CDR3 is 19 amino acids. The CDR3 DNA reads TGTGCCAGCAGCTTAAGGGCGGAAGGTCTAGCGGGAGGAATCAACGAGCAGTACTTC. The encoded protein is CASSLRAEGLAGGINEQYF.

The gene calls are TRBV28 and TRBJ1-2; D is undetermined. The CDR3 contains 13 residues. V lost 4 bases and J 4 bases, leaving 10 bases between the germline ends. The germline gives CDR1 MDHEN, CDR2 SYDVKM. The CDR3 here is CASSSGRSYGYTF. The CDR3 DNA sequence: TGTGCCAGCAGTTCGGGTAGGAGCTATGGCTACACCTTC.

The V and J genes are TRBV28 and TRBJ2-6, with D maybe TRBD2 (5 bases). CDR1 MDHEN and CDR2 SYDVKM come from the germline V gene. Trimming shortened V by 6 bases and J by 0 bases, and 12 bases separated the two germline ends. The CDR3 runs 16 residues. CDR3 sequence (DNA): TGTGCCAGCAGCCCCGGACTGCGCTCTGGGGCCAACGTCCTGACTTTC. Amino acid sequence: CASSPGLRSGANVLTF.

The chain joins TRBV2 to TRBJ1-2, with 7 bases lining up with TRBD1. The CDR3 has 13 amino acids. CDR1 and CDR2 (germline): SNHLY, FYNNEI. The V segment lost 3 bases and the J segment 4 bases; nucleotides outside the gene matches: 2. CDR3: CASSDRGSYGYTF. Written as DNA, the CDR3 is TGTGCCAGCAGTGACAGGGGGTCCTATGGCTACACCTTC. The full variable domain, with the rest looked up from reference TRBV2 and TRBJ1-2, is EPEVTQTPSHQVTQMGQEVILRCVPISNHLYFYWYRQILGQKVEFLVSFYNNEISEKSEIFDDQFSVERPDGSNFTLKIRSTKLEDSAMYFCASSDRGSYGYTFGSGTRLTVV.

The genes are TRBV28 and TRBJ1-5; 7 positions match TRBD1. The CDR3 is 14 amino acids. Germline loops: CDR1 MDHEN, CDR2 SYDVKM. Germline trimming cut 6 bases from V and 6 bases from J; bases unmatched to any gene: 8. Here the CDR3 DNA reads TGTGCCAGCAGCTTACAGGGGTTCAGTCAGCCCCAGCATTTT. It translates to CASSLQGFSQPQHF.

V is TRBV10-1 and J is TRBJ2-1, with D maybe TRBD2 (6 bases). The germline gives CDR1 WNHNN, CDR2 SYGVQD (reference sequence). The CDR3 consists of 13 residues. V lost 6 bases and J 6 bases, leaving 12 bases between the germline ends. DNA for the CDR3: TGCGCCAGCAGCCACTTGGGGGGCAATGAGCAGTTCTTC. It yields the protein CASSHLGGNEQFF.

This chain uses TRBV6-6 with TRBJ1-2; no clear D gene. V was pared by 0 bases and J by 8 bases, with 13 bases between. The CDR3 has 14 residues. Germline values: CDR1 MNHNY, CDR2 SVGAGI (reference sequence). This chain's CDR3 is CASSYSGSNNGYTF. In nucleotides, the CDR3 is TGTGCCAGCAGTTACTCAGGGAGCAATAACGGCTACACCTTC.

This clone appeared a few times. The rearrangement uses TRBV5-1 and TRBJ1-1; 9 bases line up with TRBD1. Trimming cost V 4 bases and J 5 bases; bases outside gene matches: 12. This CDR3 is 16 amino acids long. Germline V gives CDR1 SGHRS, CDR2 YFSETQ. The CDR3 nucleotides read TGCGCCAGCAGCACGGGACAGGGTAATTTTAGAACTGAAGCTTTCTTT. This translates into CASSTGQGNFRTEAFF.

This chain's CDR3 is CASSLSSKSSYNEQFF. The CDR3 DNA reads TGTGCCAGCAGTTTATCTTCCAAGAGCTCCTACAATGAGCAGTTCTTC. The chain recombines TRBV27 with TRBJ2-1; D unclear. The V end lost 0 bases, the J end lost 0 bases, and 9 bases lay between the germline ends. The CDR3 totals 16 residues. Germline V CDR1 and CDR2: MNHEY, SMNVEV (reference sequence).

This chain joins TRBV2 and TRBJ2-1, with 8 bases lining up with TRBD2. The V and J ends lost 4 bases and 13 bases, in that order; junction bases with no gene match: 6. The CDR3 is 12 residues long. Germline assignment: CDR1 SNHLY and CDR2 FYNNEI. CDR3 sequence (DNA): TGTGCCAGCAGTGGGGGACTAGGAGAACAGTTCTTC. Amino acids: CASSGGLGEQFF.

The chain links TRBV5-5 to TRBJ2-2, with 7 bases that match TRBD2. V gave up 6 bases and J gave up 6 bases; unmatched junction bases: 8. Germline V gene lookup returns CDR1 SGHKS and CDR2 YYEKEE (reference sequence). This CDR3 spans 14 amino acids. CDR3 protein: CASINERGAGELFF. The CDR3 region has the DNA TGTGCCAGCATCAACGAGCGGGGAGCCGGGGAGCTGTTTTTT. Using reference TRBV5-5 and TRBJ2-2 for the parts outside the CDR3, the full variable domain is DAGVTQSPTHLIKTRGQQVTLRCSPISGHKSVSWYQQVLGQGPQFIFQYYEKEERGRGNFPDRFSARQFPNYSSELNVNALLLGDSALYLCASINERGAGELFFGEGSRLTVL.

The chain is built from TRBV9 and TRBJ1-6; unclear D gene. There are 13 residues in the CDR3. The V gene lost 4 bases and the J gene lost 10 bases, with 12 bases spanning the gap. Looked up from germline, CDR1 is SGDLS and CDR2 is YYNGEE. This CDR3 reads CASSMTRRSPLHF. The CDR3 coding sequence is TGTGCCAGCAGCATGACCCGGCGGTCACCCCTCCACTTT.